This T cell receptor beta chain was found in a study of T-cell memory formation after mild COVID-19. The study, taken as a whole, reports: Contracting CD4+ clones sat mainly in CM and EM; CD8+ in EMRA. Later expanders leaned CD4+, whereas clones that contracted between day 15 and 85 were balanced CD4/CD8. That cross-reactive memory joined was suggested by some responding clones appearing in pre-infection memory.

5'RACE primed from the constant segment yielded TCR alpha and TCR beta cDNA libraries bearing sample barcodes and UMIs. One entry per CDR3 protein, called by TCRdb with MiXCR from the 5' RACE reads. This table has about 38,000 distinct CDR3 sequences, about an eighth appearing once. This clonotype was detected many times. What it binds is unknown. The CDR3 contains 17 residues. The germline V and J ends were trimmed by 6 bases and 8 bases, with 27 bases remaining between them. Germline V gives CDR1 MGHDK, CDR2 SYGVNS. This receptor was obtained from a man in his late teens or twenties who had mild COVID-19 (a few samples of this study predate the infection). Cell type and time point are not known. The sequenced sample consisted of PBMCs or a T cell subset sorted from them (not recorded which). V is TRBV25-1 and J is TRBJ2-3; D might be TRBD1 or TRBD2, each matching 6 bases. CDR3 protein: CASSLGVGKGGVGTQYF. CDR3 DNA sequence: TGTGCCAGCAGCCTCGGGGTGGGCAAGGGGGGTGTCGGTACGCAGTATTTT.